The 8 T cell receptor beta chains listed next were all sequenced from one sample in a study of blood T cell repertoires in COVID-19. Here immunoSEQ multiplex PCR was the method, and the copy in TCRdb shows in-frame clones only, minus some. The data hold around 87,000 clones, with almost 80% observed a single time. Source material: peripheral blood. The receptors come from a human donor in a cohort sampled during active COVID-19.

The chain has TRBV6-2 or TRBV6-3 and TRBJ2-2; D is undetermined. The CDR3 runs to 16 residues. Germline-derived CDR1 and CDR2 are MNHEY and SVGEGT. V shed 4 bases and J shed 4 bases, with 16 bases lying between them. Here the CDR3 DNA reads TGTGCCAGCAGTTTCTCCGACCCGTCGGGCACCGGGGAGCTGTTTTTT. Translation gives CASSFSDPSGTGELFF.

The rearrangement uses TRBV2 and TRBJ1-4, with 12 nucleotides matching TRBD1. Germline loops: CDR1 SNHLY, CDR2 FYNNEI. The CDR3 consists of 15 residues. V gave up 6 bases and J gave up 2 bases; unmatched junction bases: 1. The CDR3 protein is CASSGTGGTNEKLFF. The CDR3 DNA reads as TGTGCCAGCAGCGGGACAGGGGGCACTAATGAAAAACTGTTTTTT.

This clone was detected a few times. The chain carries TRBV6-5 and TRBJ1-5, with D unclear. The V end was cut by 7 bases, the J end by 9 bases, with 16 bases between. The CDR3 is 13 residues long. The germline gives CDR1 MNHEY, CDR2 SVGAGI. CDR3 coding DNA: TGTGCCAGCATGGATATGGGGAGCTGGCCCCAGCATTTT. This encodes CASMDMGSWPQHF.

The rearrangement uses TRBV7-9 and TRBJ1-6; D not resolved. Germline V gene sequence: CDR1 SEHNR, CDR2 FQNEAQ (reference sequence). Between the trimmed V and J ends, which lost 6 bases and 6 bases, there was a span of 15 bases. This CDR3 region has 15 residues. The CDR3 DNA is TGTGCCAGCAGTCTGGGAGGAGTTTCTAATTCACCCCTCCACTTT. Its translation is CASSLGGVSNSPLHF.

The CDR3 loop reads CASSLRQGSTDTQYF. CDR3 in DNA: TGTGCCAGCAGCCTTCGACAGGGGAGCACAGATACGCAGTATTTT. This chain connects TRBV2 to TRBJ2-3; 8 bases fit TRBD1. Losses at the gene ends were 6 bases for V and 0 bases for J; bases not matched to a gene: 5. The CDR3 is 15 residues long. Germline CDR1 is SNHLY and CDR2 is FYNNEI.

The chain has TRBV6-2 or TRBV6-3 and TRBJ2-5; TRBD2 matches 10 bases. Unmatched junction bases numbered 10, after V lost 2 bases and J lost 4 bases. Germline V gene lookup returns CDR1 MNHEY and CDR2 SVGEGT. The CDR3 contains 17 residues. CDR3 DNA: TGTGCCAGCAGTTACGAATTTAGCGGGAGGATAAGAGAGACCCAGTACTTC. This encodes CASSYEFSGRIRETQYF.

The rearrangement links TRBV30 to TRBJ2-2; a weak D match, TRBD2 (6 bases). Germline V gives CDR1 GTSNPN, CDR2 SVGIG (reference sequence). This CDR3 spans 15 amino acids. Trimming left V 2 bases short and J 8 bases short, with 18 bases between. The CDR3 DNA sequence: TGTGCCTGGAGTCCCCGGACTATTCTAAGGGGGGAGCTGTTTTTT. Translating gives CAWSPRTILRGELFF.

The gene calls are TRBV5-1 and TRBJ1-6, with D perhaps matching TRBD1 (5 bases). CDR3 size: 16 residues. Trimming left V 0 bases short and J 7 bases short, with 14 bases between. Germline CDR1 SGHRS, CDR2 YFSETQ. The CDR3: CASSLEITGPNSPLHF. The CDR3, as DNA: TGCGCCAGCAGCTTGGAGATAACAGGTCCCAATTCACCCCTCCACTTT.